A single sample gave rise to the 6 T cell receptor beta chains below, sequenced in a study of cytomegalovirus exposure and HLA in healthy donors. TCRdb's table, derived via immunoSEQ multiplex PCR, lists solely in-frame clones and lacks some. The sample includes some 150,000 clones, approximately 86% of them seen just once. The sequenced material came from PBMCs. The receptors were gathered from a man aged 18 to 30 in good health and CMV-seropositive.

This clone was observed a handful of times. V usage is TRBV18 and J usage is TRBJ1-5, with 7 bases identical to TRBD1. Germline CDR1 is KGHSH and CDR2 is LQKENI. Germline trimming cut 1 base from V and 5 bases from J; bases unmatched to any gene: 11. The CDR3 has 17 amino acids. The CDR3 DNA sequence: TGTGCCAGCTCACCACGGCAGGGGGGCGGTGGGGATCAGCCCCAGCATTTT. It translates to CASSPRQGGGGDQPQHF.

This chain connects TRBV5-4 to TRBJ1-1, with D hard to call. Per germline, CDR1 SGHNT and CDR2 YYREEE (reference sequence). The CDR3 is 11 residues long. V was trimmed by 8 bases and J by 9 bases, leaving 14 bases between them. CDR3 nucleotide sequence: TGTGCCAGTAACCCGGGGAACAAAGCTTTCTTT. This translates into CASNPGNKAFF.

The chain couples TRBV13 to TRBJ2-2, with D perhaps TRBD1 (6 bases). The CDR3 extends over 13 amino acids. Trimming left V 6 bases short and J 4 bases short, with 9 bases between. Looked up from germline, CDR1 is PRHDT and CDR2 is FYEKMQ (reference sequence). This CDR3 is CASSPQGTGELFF. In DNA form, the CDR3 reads TGTGCCAGCAGTCCACAGGGCACCGGGGAGCTGTTTTTT.

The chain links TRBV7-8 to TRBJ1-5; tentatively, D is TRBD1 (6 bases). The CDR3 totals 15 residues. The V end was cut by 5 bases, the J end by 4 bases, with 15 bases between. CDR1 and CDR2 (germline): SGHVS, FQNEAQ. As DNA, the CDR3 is TGTGCCAGCAGCCTACAGGGTCAGGGGAATCAGCCCCAGCATTTT. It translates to CASSLQGQGNQPQHF.

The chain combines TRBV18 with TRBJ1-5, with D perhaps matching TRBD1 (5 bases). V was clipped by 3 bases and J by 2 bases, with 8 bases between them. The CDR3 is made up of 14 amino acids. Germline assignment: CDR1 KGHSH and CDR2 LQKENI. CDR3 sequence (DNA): TGTGCCAGCTCACCCGGAGGGGGCAATCAGCCCCAGCATTTT. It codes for CASSPGGGNQPQHF. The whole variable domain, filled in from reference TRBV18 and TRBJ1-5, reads NAGVMQNPRHLVRRRGQEARLRCSPMKGHSHVYWYRQLPEEGLKFMVYLQKENIIDESGMPKERFSAEFPKEGPSILRIQQVVRGDSAAYFCASSPGGGNQPQHFGDGTRLSIL.

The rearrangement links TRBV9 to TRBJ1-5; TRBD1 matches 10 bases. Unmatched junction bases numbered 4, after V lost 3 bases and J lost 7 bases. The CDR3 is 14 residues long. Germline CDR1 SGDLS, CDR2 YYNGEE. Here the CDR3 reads CASSGQGAGQPQHF. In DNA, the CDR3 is TGTGCCAGCAGCGGACAGGGGGCTGGCCAGCCCCAGCATTTT.